These T cell receptor beta chains were read from a single sample in a study of T cell repertoires in cytomegalovirus infection. For these TCRs, the target antigens are not known. Each CDR3 protein is one row after TCRdb ran MiXCR on the reads. The profile covers fewer than 900,000 distinct CDR3 sequences, with roughly 28% appearing a single time and 13% taken by the ten largest. The sample was cultured CD8+ T cells from PBMCs, taken from culture after CMV antigen stimulation. The source is a human donor in good health (CMV status not recorded). Some clones in this sample may be carry-over from other donors' samples. The CDR3 runs from the conserved cysteine through the conserved F or W. The D gene is left open where the match is weak. Size tells how often a clone was seen (once, few, many) or the class of an expanded clone, and some rows leave it out.

TRBJ2-3,.,TRBV7-8,many,TGTGCCAGCAGCGGACAAGATACGCAGTATTTT,CASSGQDTQYF
TRBJ1-2,.,TRBV5-1,.,TGCGCCAGCGGACCGGGACAAGCTAACTATGGCTACACCTTC,CASGPGQANYGYTF
TRBJ2-3,TRBD2,TRBV28,few,TGTGCCAGCAGGTCCCCACTAGCGGGGGGGCCGTTAGATACGCAGTATTTT,CASRSPLAGGPLDTQYF
TRBJ2-4,.,TRBV7-9,few,TGTGCCAGCAGCGACAGGGACTCCAAAAACATTCAGTACTTC,CASSDRDSKNIQYF
TRBJ1-4,TRBD1,TRBV5-6,.,TGTGCCAGCAGCTTGAACCCAGACAGGGGATGGAATGAAAAACTGTTTTTT,CASSLNPDRGWNEKLFF
TRBJ1-4,.,TRBV4-3,.,TGCGCCAGCAGCCCGGATTGGGGTGCTAATGAAAAACTGTTTTTT,CASSPDWGANEKLFF
TRBJ2-2,.,TRBV4-1,.,TGCGCCAGCAGCCAAGCATATTCACGTACCGGGGAGCTGTTTTTT,CASSQAYSRTGELFF
TRBJ2-3,.,TRBV27,.,TGTGCCAGCACTAAAGGGGGTTCTTATACGCAGTATTTT,CASTKGGSYTQYF
TRBJ1-1,.,TRBV27,few,TGTGCCAGCGTCTCGAGAAGGCCTGAAGCTTTCTTT,CASVSRRPEAFF
TRBJ2-1,.,TRBV7-2,many,TGTGCCAGCAGCCCCCCACACTCCTACAATGAGCAGTTCTTC,CASSPPHSYNEQFF
TRBJ2-5,TRBD2,TRBV7-9,.,TGTGCCAGCAGCTTAATTGGGGGGGATCCCCAAGAGACCCAGTACTTC,CASSLIGGDPQETQYF
TRBJ2-2,.,TRBV7-6,few,TGTGCCAGCAGCTTAAACGAGGGGGCGAACACCGGGGAGCTGTTTTTT,CASSLNEGANTGELFF
TRBJ2-5,.,TRBV14,.,TGTGCCAGCAGCCTAATGAACAGCGACGGGCAGGACTTC,CASSLMNSDGQDF
TRBJ2-1,.,TRBV15,.,TGTGCCACCAGCAGACCTGGACTAAACTACAATGAGCAGTTCTTC,CATSRPGLNYNEQFF
TRBJ2-5,.,TRBV12-3/TRBV12-4,few,TGTGCCAGCAAGGCGGACCAAGAGACCCAGTACTTC,CASKADQETQYF
TRBJ2-7,TRBD2,TRBV27,few,TGTGCCAGCAGTCTCACATTGACTAGCTTCGTAGACGAGCAGTACTTC,CASSLTLTSFVDEQYF
TRBJ2-5,TRBD1,TRBV15,many,TGTGCCACCAGCAGAGTAATGGACAGGGGAGAGACCCAGTACTTC,CATSRVMDRGETQYF
TRBJ2-6,TRBD2,TRBV6-5,.,TGTGCCAGCAGTTCGGGACTAGCGGGGCTTTACTCTGGGGCCAACGTCCTGACTTTC,CASSSGLAGLYSGANVLTF
TRBJ1-2,.,TRBV27,few,TGTGCCAGCAGTCTTTCGCGGTCTAACTATGGCTACACCTTC,CASSLSRSNYGYTF
TRBJ2-1,.,TRBV6-5,.,TGTGCCAGCAGTTCGCGGACATACGGTATGAATGAGCAGTTCTTC,CASSSRTYGMNEQFF
TRBJ2-1,.,TRBV7-9,.,TGTGCCAGCATCGCCTCCCTTGAGGGCTCCTACAATGAGCAGTTCTTC,CASIASLEGSYNEQFF
TRBJ2-1,.,TRBV19,few,TGTGCCAGTAGTATGTGGCCCGGTAATGAGCAGTTCTTC,CASSMWPGNEQFF
TRBJ2-2,.,TRBV7-6,many,TGTGCCAGCAGCTTAACCAGAGCGGACGCGAACACCGGGGAGCTGTTTTTT,CASSLTRADANTGELFF
TRBJ1-1,.,TRBV7-3,.,TGTGCCAGCAGCCCCTCGGGAGCCATGAACACTGAAGCTTTCTTT,CASSPSGAMNTEAFF
TRBJ1-2,TRBD1,TRBV6-1,.,TGTGCCAGCAGTAACCCGCCAAGGGACAGGATCTATGGCTACACCTTC,CASSNPPRDRIYGYTF
TRBJ2-5,.,TRBV6-2/TRBV6-3,.,TGTGCCAGCGACCTCGGGGGGCTTCAAGAGACCCAGTACTTC,CASDLGGLQETQYF
TRBJ2-1,.,TRBV11-2,.,TGTGCCAGCAGCATCACCGCAGGCCATGAGCAGTTCTTC,CASSITAGHEQFF
TRBJ2-1,.,TRBV7-9,few,TGTGCCAGCAGCTCCCAGGGTCCGAGACCGACATTTCCGTTCTTC,CASSSQGPRPTFPFF
TRBJ2-3,.,TRBV4-3,many,.,CASSQTFGASTDTQYF
TRBJ2-5,TRBD1,TRBV7-3,many,TGTGCCAGCAGCCAACCCGGACAGGGAAACCAAGAGACCCAGTACTTC,CASSQPGQGNQETQYF
TRBJ1-2,.,TRBV28,.,TGTGCCAGCAAGGAAGGCCGGGACAACTATGGCTACACCTTC,CASKEGRDNYGYTF
TRBJ1-6,.,TRBV7-2,.,TGTGCCAGCAGCTTAGGCGTCACAGCTAGCTCCTATAATTCACCCCTCCACTTT,CASSLGVTASSYNSPLHF
TRBJ2-2,TRBD1,TRBV7-7,few,TGTGCTAGCACCATACCAGGGACAGGGGACACCGGGGAGCTGTTTTTT,CASTIPGTGDTGELFF
TRBJ1-1,.,TRBV27,few,TGTGCCAGCAGTCCCCGACAGGTAGGGAACACTGAAGCTTTCTTT,CASSPRQVGNTEAFF
TRBJ1-2,TRBD1,TRBV2,.,TGTGCCAGTGTGACAGGGGCAGGGGGCTACACCTTC,CASVTGAGGYTF
TRBJ2-1,TRBD2,TRBV6-1,.,TGTGCCAGCAGTGAGAGGACAGGCCCCAGGGTAGCGGGGGGGAACAATGAGCAGTTCTTC,CASSERTGPRVAGGNNEQFF
TRBJ2-7,TRBD2,TRBV7-9,few,TGTGCCAGCAGCTCCGGCGGGGGGCACGAGCAGTACTTC,CASSSGGGHEQYF